The 9 T cell receptor beta chains below come from one sample, sequenced in a study of identical twins. TCRdb called the 5' RACE reads again in MiXCR, with one record for every CDR3 protein. The table has 1.5 million to 2 million distinct CDR3 sequences, around 29% seen once; the top ten hold less than 0.35%. The specimen sequenced was cord blood. These receptors all stem from a newborn girl in good health.

In its sample, this clonotype was seen many times. The J gene is TRBJ2-7, the V gene TRBV11-2; 10 bases fit TRBD2. The CDR3 sequence is 14 residues long. With V trimmed by 3 bases and J by 3 bases, 2 bases remained unmatched. From germline, CDR1 is SGHAT and CDR2 FQNNGV. The DNA of the CDR3 is TGTGCCAGCAGCTTTTGGACTAGCGGCTACGAGCAGTACTTC. Its protein is CASSFWTSGYEQYF.

The rearrangement joins TRBV7-2 to TRBJ2-1; D is perhaps TRBD2 (6 bases). The closer fit of TRBJ2-7 to the DNA end suggests the J call may be wrong. This CDR3 has 15 amino acids. The germline V gene has CDR1 SGHTA and CDR2 FQGNSA. Here the CDR3 reads CASSPRDSTYNEQYF. The CDR3 region has the DNA TGTGCCAGCAGCCCCCGGGACTCAACCTACAATGAGCAGTACTTC.

The V call is TRBV5-6, the J call TRBJ2-3; D gene ambiguous. This CDR3 has 15 amino acids. From germline, CDR1 is SGHDT and CDR2 YYEEEE. Between the trimmed V and J ends, which lost 3 bases and 1 base, there was a span of 12 bases. The CDR3 bases are TGTGCCAGCAGCTACAGAGCAACGGGCACAGATACGCAGTATTTT. Protein sequence: CASSYRATGTDTQYF. The full variable domain, with the rest looked up from reference TRBV5-6 and TRBJ2-3, is DAGVTQSPTHLIKTRGQQVTLRCSPKSGHDTVSWYQQALGQGPQFIFQYYEEEERQRGNFPDRFSGHQFPNYSSELNVNALLLGDSALYLCASSYRATGTDTQYFGPGTRLTVL.

The chain carries TRBV27 and TRBJ2-2; a possible D gene is TRBD2 (5 bases). This CDR3 has 12 amino acids. Trimming pared 10 bases from V and 6 bases from J, leaving 12 bases between. Germline assignment: CDR1 MNHEY and CDR2 SMNVEV (reference sequence). The CDR3 coding sequence is TGTGCCACCACTAGTTTGCCCGGGGAGCTGTTTTTT. Amino acids: CATTSLPGELFF.

V usage is TRBV27 and J usage is TRBJ1-4; 8 positions agree with TRBD1. Germline CDR1 MNHEY, CDR2 SMNVEV (reference sequence). This CDR3 spans 15 amino acids. V shed 5 bases, J shed 5 bases, and the junction held 7 bases outside the gene matches. CDR3 sequence reads: CASSPDRGGNEKLFF. CDR3 in DNA: TGTGCCAGCAGTCCCGACAGGGGCGGGAATGAAAAACTGTTTTTT. The variable domain in full, with the rest retrieved from reference TRBV27 and TRBJ1-4, is EAQVTQNPRYLITVTGKKLTVTCSQNMNHEYMSWYRQDPGLGLRQIYYSMNVEVTDKGDVPEGYKVSRKEKRNFPLILESPSPNQTSLYFCASSPDRGGNEKLFFGSGTQLSVL.

This clonotype was seen a few times. This rearrangement joins TRBV5-1 to TRBJ2-4, with D possibly being TRBD2 (5 bases). Germline V CDR1 and CDR2: SGHRS, YFSETQ. The CDR3 length is 14 residues. The V end was cut by 2 bases, the J end by 2 bases, with 8 bases between. Here the CDR3 DNA reads TGCGCCAGCAGCTTACCGGGATCCAAAAACATTCAGTACTTC. Protein product: CASSLPGSKNIQYF.

A few counts support this clonotype. The V call is TRBV28, the J call TRBJ2-7; weak D call: TRBD2 (5 bases). There are 16 residues in the CDR3. The germline CDR1 and CDR2 sequences are MDHEN and SYDVKM. With 6 bases removed from V and 4 bases from J, the gap between germline ends came to 22 bases. CDR3: CASSPQAAGRPYEQYF. In nucleotides, the CDR3 is TGTGCCAGCAGCCCCCAGGCGGCGGGCAGGCCATACGAGCAGTACTTC.

A few counts support this clonotype. V usage is TRBV29-1 and J usage is TRBJ2-3; TRBD1 is a possible D gene (6 bases). Per germline, CDR1 SQVTM and CDR2 ANQGSEA. CDR3 size: 14 residues. V shed 4 bases and J shed 1 base, with 12 bases lying between them. CDR3 DNA sequence: TGCAGCGTTGCGTGGGGGCAGGGCACAGATACGCAGTATTTT. Residues: CSVAWGQGTDTQYF.

The chain recombines TRBV28 with TRBJ2-1, with 12 positions matching TRBD2. Losses at the gene ends were 4 bases for V and 9 bases for J; bases not matched to a gene: 13. The CDR3 is 17 residues long. Germline values: CDR1 MDHEN, CDR2 SYDVKM. The CDR3 bases are TGTGCCAGCAGTTCGACCCTGACTAGCGGGAGACTTGGTGAGCAGTTCTTC. Its translation is CASSSTLTSGRLGEQFF. The full variable domain, with the rest looked up from reference TRBV28 and TRBJ2-1, is DVKVTQSSRYLVKRTGEKVFLECVQDMDHENMFWYRQDPGLGLRLIYFSYDVKMKEKGDIPEGYSVSREKKERFSLILESASTNQTSMYLCASSSTLTSGRLGEQFFGPGTRLTVL.